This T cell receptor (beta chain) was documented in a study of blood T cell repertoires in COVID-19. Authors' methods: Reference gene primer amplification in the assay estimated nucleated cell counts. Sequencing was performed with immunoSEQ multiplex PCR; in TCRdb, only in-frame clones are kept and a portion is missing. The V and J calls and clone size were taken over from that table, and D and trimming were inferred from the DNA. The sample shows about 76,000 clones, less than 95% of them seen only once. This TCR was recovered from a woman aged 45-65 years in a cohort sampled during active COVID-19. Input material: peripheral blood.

The CDR3 here is CASSEQGFGQPQHF. The CDR3 DNA reads TGTGCCAGCAGCGAACAGGGGTTTGGACAGCCCCAGCATTTT. The chain has TRBV6-4 and TRBJ1-5; 7 bases match TRBD1. V lost 6 bases to trimming and J lost 7 bases; unmatched junction nucleotides: 9. Germline V gives CDR1 MRHNA, CDR2 SNTAGT. CDR3 length: 14 residues.